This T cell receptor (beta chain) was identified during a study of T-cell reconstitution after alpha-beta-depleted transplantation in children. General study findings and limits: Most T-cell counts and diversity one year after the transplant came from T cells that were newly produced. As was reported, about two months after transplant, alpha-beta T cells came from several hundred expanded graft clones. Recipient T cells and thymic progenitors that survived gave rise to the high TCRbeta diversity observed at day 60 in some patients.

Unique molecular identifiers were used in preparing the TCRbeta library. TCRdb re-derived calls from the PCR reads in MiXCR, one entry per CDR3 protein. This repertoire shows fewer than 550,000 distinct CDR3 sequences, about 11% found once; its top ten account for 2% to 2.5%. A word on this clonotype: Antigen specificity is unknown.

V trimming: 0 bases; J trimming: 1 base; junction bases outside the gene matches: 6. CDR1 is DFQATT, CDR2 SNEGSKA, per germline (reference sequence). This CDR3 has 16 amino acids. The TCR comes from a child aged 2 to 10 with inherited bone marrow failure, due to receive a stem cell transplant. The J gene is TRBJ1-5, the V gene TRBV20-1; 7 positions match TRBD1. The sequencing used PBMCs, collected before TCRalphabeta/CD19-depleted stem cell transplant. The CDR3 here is CSARDGTVPSNQPQHF. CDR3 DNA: TGCAGTGCTAGAGATGGGACAGTTCCCAGCAATCAGCCCCAGCATTTT.